The 9 T cell receptor beta chains in this list originate from one sample, sequenced in a study of human T cells and chemical hapten exposure. MiXCR, applied by TCRdb to the RACE reads, yields one record per CDR3 protein. The table includes about 74,000 distinct CDR3 sequences, 32% detected once. Time point in this sample: patch test 1, 2 weeks after DPC sensitization. Treatment meaning: therapeutic diphenylcyclopropenone sensitization with weekly scalp DPC. The starting material was whole blood, obtained in connection with sensitization to the hapten diphenylcyclopropenone (DPC). The source is a man between 40 and 49 years old with alopecia areata. Some clones in this sample may be carry-over from other donors' samples.

The V call is TRBV29-1, the J call TRBJ1-5, with D perhaps TRBD1 (5 bases). V gave up 6 bases and J gave up 5 bases, with 11 bases separating them. The CDR3 has 12 residues. Germline assignment: CDR1 SQVTM and CDR2 ANQGSEA. Here the CDR3 DNA reads TGCAGCGTCCGGACGGGGGATCAGCCCCAGCATTTT. Translation gives CSVRTGDQPQHF.

The V call is TRBV10-3, the J call TRBJ2-7; D might be TRBD2 (6 bases). Germline V gene data show CDR1 as ENHRY and CDR2 as SYGVKD. V was cut by 6 bases and J by 0 bases, with 15 bases left in between. The CDR3 runs 15 residues. The CDR3 here is CAISQGTLYSYEQYF. In DNA form, the CDR3 reads TGTGCCATCAGCCAAGGGACTCTCTACTCCTACGAGCAGTACTTC.

This clonotype was detected a few times. This chain joins TRBV20-1 and TRBJ1-1; possibly TRBD1 for D (5 bases). V was cut by 0 bases and J by 4 bases, with 12 bases left in between. Germline CDR1 reads DFQATT; CDR2 reads SNEGSKA (reference sequence). The CDR3 length is 14 residues. The CDR3 loop reads CSARERGVSTEAFF. The DNA for the CDR3 is TGCAGTGCTAGAGAGCGGGGGGTGAGCACTGAAGCTTTCTTT.

V usage is TRBV5-6 and J usage is TRBJ2-7; possible D gene TRBD1, 6 bases. The CDR3 spans 13 residues. Deletions cut 0 bases from V and 3 bases from J, with 7 bases between. Germline V gives CDR1 SGHDT, CDR2 YYEEEE. The CDR3 reads CASSLDRDYEQYF. CDR3 in DNA: TGTGCCAGCAGCTTGGACAGGGACTACGAGCAGTACTTC.

This chain connects TRBV6-2 or TRBV6-3 to TRBJ2-7, with D unresolved. V dropped 5 bases and J dropped 4 bases, with 6 bases sitting between them. The CDR3 runs to 11 residues. Germline CDR1 and CDR2: MNHEY and SVGEGT. The CDR3 sequence is CASSNGYEQYF. In DNA form, the CDR3 reads TGTGCCAGCAGTAACGGGTACGAGCAGTACTTC.

The chain recombines TRBV12-3 or TRBV12-4 with TRBJ2-1, with 8 bases aligning to TRBD2. This CDR3 is built from 16 residues. V lost 1 base to trimming and J lost 3 bases; unmatched junction nucleotides: 5. In DNA, the CDR3 is TGTGCCAGCAGTTTAGTTTGGCTAGCGGGCTACAATGAGCAGTTCTTC. Its protein is CASSLVWLAGYNEQFF.

The chain recombines TRBV24-1 with TRBJ2-1; TRBD1 aligns across 7 bases. Germline loops: CDR1 KGHDR, CDR2 SFDVKD. The J segment lost 1 base and the V segment lost 5 bases, leaving 10 bases of the junction unmatched. The CDR3 is 17 amino acids. Here the CDR3 reads CATSGPSKGASYNEQFF. In nucleotides, the CDR3 is TGTGCCACCAGTGGTCCCTCGAAGGGGGCTTCCTACAATGAGCAGTTCTTC.

V usage is TRBV11-2 and J usage is TRBJ2-1; possible D gene TRBD2, 6 bases. Germline V gives CDR1 SGHAT, CDR2 FQNNGV. Trimming removed 5 bases from V and 5 bases from J, with 16 bases in between. This CDR3 has 15 residues. CDR3 amino acids: CASSQIGTGHNEQFF. DNA for the CDR3: TGTGCCAGCAGCCAGATCGGGACTGGTCACAATGAGCAGTTCTTC.

This clonotype was detected a few times. This chain connects TRBV12-3 or TRBV12-4 to TRBJ1-5, with 8 bases aligning to TRBD1. The length of the CDR3 is 19 residues. The V segment lost 6 bases and the J segment 0 bases; nucleotides outside the gene matches: 16. CDR3 region: CASSLISRGLIDSNQPQHF. The CDR3 DNA follows: TGTGCCAGCAGCCTGATCAGCAGGGGGCTAATAGATAGCAATCAGCCCCAGCATTTT.